The 8 T cell receptor beta chains listed next were all sequenced from one sample in a study of vaccination and CD4 T cells after COVID-19. Which antigens these TCRs recognize remains unknown. The Oncomine TCR Beta short-read assay generated sequence data from the DNA of cultured CD4+ T cells. TCRdb reprocessed the PCR reads via MiXCR and lists one record per CDR3 protein. The table lists 25,000 to 30,000 distinct CDR3 sequences, approximately 60% of them singletons. Regarding treatment: roughly 10-day PBMC culture with coronavirus spike peptide pools or control peptides (ViraFEST assay). This material consisted of CD4+ T cells from blood, cultured in vitro, taken after SARS-CoV-2 vaccination. All receptors derive from a human donor who received a COVID-19 vaccine.

V and J are TRBV5-1 and TRBJ2-3; 8 positions agree with TRBD2. The length of the CDR3 is 16 residues. Germline CDR1 reads SGHRS; CDR2 reads YFSETQ. V lost 0 bases to trimming and J lost 0 bases; unmatched junction nucleotides: 3. The CDR3 bases are TGCGCCAGCAGCTTGGTCGGGGGGGCTAGCACAGATACGCAGTATTTT. It translates to CASSLVGGASTDTQYF.

V usage is TRBV12-3 or TRBV12-4 and J usage is TRBJ2-1; TRBD1 or TRBD2 may be the D gene (6 bases each). The CDR3 is made up of 14 amino acids. V lost 8 bases to trimming and J lost 6 bases, with 17 bases between them. In DNA, the CDR3 is TGTGCCAGCGGACCGGGGGCCCCTCTCAATGAGCAGTTCTTC. This sequence encodes CASGPGAPLNEQFF.

The V gene is TRBV6-1, the J gene TRBJ1-2; a weak D match, TRBD1 (6 bases). The germline V and J ends were trimmed by 6 bases and 3 bases, with 8 bases remaining between them. This CDR3 spans 12 amino acids. The germline gives CDR1 MNHNS, CDR2 SASEGT. In DNA form, the CDR3 reads TGTGCCAGCAGGGCAGGGGACTATGGCTACACCTTC. This translates into CASRAGDYGYTF.

This chain joins TRBV5-1 and TRBJ1-6; 8 nucleotides agree with TRBD1. The length of the CDR3 is 15 residues. Germline V gene lookup returns CDR1 SGHRS and CDR2 YFSETQ. The J segment lost 8 bases and the V segment lost 4 bases, leaving 8 bases of the junction unmatched. Here the CDR3 reads CASSPTTGDDSPLHF. Written as DNA, the CDR3 is TGCGCCAGCAGCCCGACGACAGGGGATGATTCACCCCTCCACTTT. Full variable domain (remainder filled in from reference TRBV5-1 and TRBJ1-6): KAGVTQTPRYLIKTRGQQVTLSCSPISGHRSVSWYQQTPGQGLQFLFEYFSETQRNKGNFPGRFSGRQFSNSRSEMNVSTLELGDSALYLCASSPTTGDDSPLHFGNGTRLTVT.

The chain has TRBV24-1 and TRBJ2-3; D is unresolved. The CDR3 extends over 13 amino acids. V lost 9 bases to trimming and J lost 3 bases, with 12 bases between them. Germline values: CDR1 KGHDR, CDR2 SFDVKD. For the CDR3, the DNA is TGTGCCACCGCAAACAAGGGAACAGATACGCAGTATTTT. Its translation is CATANKGTDTQYF.

This clonotype was counted a few times. V and J are TRBV19 and TRBJ2-1; D ambiguous. Trimming removed 3 bases from V and 4 bases from J, with 4 bases in between. This CDR3 is 12 amino acids long. Germline V gene lookup returns CDR1 LNHDA and CDR2 SQIVND (reference sequence). The CDR3 loop reads CASSIGYNEQFF. Here the CDR3 DNA reads TGTGCCAGTAGTATCGGATACAATGAGCAGTTCTTC.

The V gene is TRBV4-1, the J gene TRBJ1-6; unclear D gene. CDR3 length: 12 amino acids. In germline, CDR1 is MGHRA, CDR2 YSYEKL. V was shortened by 8 bases and J by 14 bases, with 16 bases between the two germline ends. The CDR3 nucleotides read TGCGCCAGCTGCCCCCCCCGAGGCGCCCTCCACTTT. Translation gives CASCPPRGALHF.

The V gene is TRBV12-5, the J gene TRBJ2-2; D remains ambiguous. Germline CDR1 reads LGHNT; CDR2 reads FRNRAP. The CDR3 is made up of 15 amino acids. V was pared by 0 bases and J by 4 bases, with 9 bases between. CDR3 coding DNA: TGTGCTAGTGGTTTGGTACAGCCGGGCACCGGGGAGCTGTTTTTT. It encodes CASGLVQPGTGELFF.